The present T cell receptor (beta chain) was sequenced within a study of read filtering for tumor transcriptome and immune sequencing. Per germline, CDR1 SGHDT and CDR2 YYEEEE. The V and J ends lost 1 base and 9 bases, in that order; junction bases with no gene match: 10. The CDR3 totals 16 residues. The library was built from 400 to 500 ng RNA with molecular barcoded adaptors for alpha/delta and beta/gamma chains. TCRdb redid the calling of the reads with MiXCR, one entry per CDR3 protein. Of 100,000 to 150,000 distinct CDR3 sequences listed, 10% to 15% are singletons. General observations from the study: Even smaller IR-seq throughput identified most shared clonotypes. Without single-read clonotypes, shared clonotype proportions correlated more between IR-seq and RNA-seq.

This clonotype was recorded many times. As yet, its antigen is unknown. This sequence originates from a donor over 35 with multiple myeloma. The sequenced sample consisted of a population of CD138-negative cells sorted from bone marrow. The chain couples TRBV5-6 to TRBJ2-1; 10 nucleotides match TRBD2. CDR3 nucleotide sequence: TGTGCCAGCAGCTTGCTCGTAAGCGGGAGGGTTGCTGAGCAGTTCTTC. This gives the protein CASSLLVSGRVAEQFF.